The T cell receptor (beta chain) under discussion was sequenced for a study of beta chain features in type 1 diabetes (dated by TCRdb to between 2018 and 2020). For the wider study: No differences in mean age, gender distribution, total cell number or subset yield were found between patients and healthy donors. A total of approximately 110,000,000 sorted cells were examined across all samples, and a strong correlation was observed between cell number per subset and RNA yield. The study compared TCRB repertoires of sorted circulating CD4+ T cell subsets between recently diagnosed type 1 diabetes patients and matched healthy donors. Whereas all 30 or so donors provided naive and central memory subsets, regulatory and stem cell-like memory subsets were isolated from just 8 patients and about 8 healthy donors.

CDR1 and CDR2, looked up from the germline V gene, are MDHEN and SYDVKM. The CDR3 covers 13 residues, taking in both the cysteine and the phenylalanine. Only the CDR3 part of the read is kept: 39 bases, read in frame from the first base. The germline ends are 10 bases apart after V is trimmed by 9 bases and J by 0 bases. A single peripheral blood draw of around 0.11 L on average was collected from each donor into heparinised tubes. Naive, central memory, regulatory and stem cell-like memory CD4+ T cells were sorted on a BD FACSAria II using a panel including CD45RO, CCR7, CD25, CD127, CD95 and CD27. A purity above 98% was achieved for all sorted populations. Right away, PBMCs were isolated by Lymphoprep density gradient centrifugation and were stained directly, with no culture step. Samples were stained and sorted in pairs, with one healthy donor and one patient per experiment, so that batch effects were minimized.

As for this clone: Its target antigen remains unknown. The sample holds no much larger clone one base away, and base qualities are not on file.

The entire isolated RNA was reverse transcribed using the High Capacity cDNA Reverse Transcription Kit, and thus expressed TCRB transcripts were sequenced. Deep immunoSEQ sequencing was applied to naive, central memory and regulatory T cell samples, giving an average of about 3.4 million total reads per sample. Sorted cells were lysed in RLT buffer, and RNA was extracted using DNase-treated RNeasy Micro or Mini kits according to cell number. To prevent cross-contamination, each cell subset was processed individually, whereas patient and healthy donor samples were processed jointly. Using the immunoSEQ multiplex PCR, TCRB sequences were amplified from cDNA into 87-bp fragments spanning the CDR3 region. Amplicons were sequenced on the Illumina HiSeq platform. As for the authors' bioinformatics: Synthetic template baselines were used to correct PCR bias computationally, reads within Hamming distance 2 were collapsed, and singletons that could not be merged were discarded. Reads were aligned against IMGT to assign V, D and J genes, CDR3 length and insertions or deletions at six rearrangement sites. Clonotype counts were normalized to sorted cell number within each subset before computing true diversity and Gini coefficients with the tcR R package. The overlap coefficient, calculated on TCRB nucleotide sequences, was used to quantify repertoire sharing. Out-of-frame TCRB sequences from naive cells were analyzed as a proxy for the pre-selection repertoire. In its TCRdb copy, this immuneACCESS table keeps in-frame sequences only and misses some clones. Where compared with another copy, unresolved V genes explain less than half of these, and the others have no known cause. V and J calls and clone size are given by that table; D and trimming were obtained from the DNA. The sample table contains 600,000 to 700,000 clones; only one count was recorded for roughly an eighth of them. About 0.11% of the sample is taken by the ten largest.

What the authors observed across the whole study: Sequencing cDNA rather than genomic DNA could over-represent highly expressing activated cells, although activation and CD3 levels did not differ between groups. The naive, central memory and regulatory TCRB repertoires appeared to resemble one another more closely among patients than among healthy donors. In all four CD4+ subsets, TCRB CDR3 length was moderately but significantly shorter in type 1 diabetes patients. Because small numbers of individuals were included in the HLA sub-analyses, any influence of HLA type on TCRB rearrangement was left unresolved. Fewer insertions and more nucleotide deletions at VDJ recombination sites were observed in patients with type 1 diabetes, implying thymic rearrangement abnormalities. Shorter templates might have been favored by PCR, but patient and control samples were amplified and corrected together, so both groups would have been affected equally by any skew.

The rearrangement joined TRBV28 to TRBJ2-3; a confident D gene designation cannot be given. The sequenced material came from naive CD4+ T cells from blood. The cell subset or site label corresponds to: true naive CD4+ T cells. The sequence derives from a man aged 25 to 40 with type 1 diabetes. The CDR3 loop reads CASTETSTDTQYF. Here is the DNA: TGTGCCAGTACGGAGACTAGCACAGATACGCAGTATTTT.